This T cell receptor (beta chain) is from a study of beta chain features in type 1 diabetes. Study-wide results and limits: All four CD4+ subsets from Type 1 diabetes patients carried moderately but significantly shorter TCRB CDR3s.

On this clone itself: No antigen is known for it.

TCRB transcripts that were expressed got sequenced, as all of the isolated RNA had been reverse transcribed. Clones were read by immunoSEQ multiplex PCR, and TCRdb kept only the in-frame ones, dropping some. The data hold roughly 160,000 clones, with around 8% observed a single time. This clonotype originated in a woman in her 40s with type 1 diabetes. Sequencing input: central memory CD4+ T cells from blood.

The chain's CDR3 is CASSGTGQGSQPQHF. As DNA, the CDR3 is TGTGCCAGCAGTGGAACGGGACAGGGGAGTCAGCCCCAGCATTTT. This chain connects TRBV2 to TRBJ1-5; the match to TRBD1 covers 10 bases. V trimming: 4 bases; J trimming: 6 bases; junction bases outside the gene matches: 6. The CDR3 length is 15 residues. Germline CDR1 SNHLY, CDR2 FYNNEI.